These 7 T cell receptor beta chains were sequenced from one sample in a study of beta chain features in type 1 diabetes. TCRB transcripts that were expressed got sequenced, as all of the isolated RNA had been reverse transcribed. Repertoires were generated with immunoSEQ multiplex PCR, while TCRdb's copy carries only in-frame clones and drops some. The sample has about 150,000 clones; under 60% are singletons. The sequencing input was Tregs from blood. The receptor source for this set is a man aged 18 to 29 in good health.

In nucleotides, the CDR3 is TGTGCCAGCAGCCGGGGACAGGGGGGAGATACGCAGTATTTT. Translated, it gives CASSRGQGGDTQYF. The chain couples TRBV7-2 to TRBJ2-3; 11 bases are a match to TRBD1. Germline CDR1 and CDR2: SGHTA and FQGNSA. Unmatched junction bases numbered 3, after V lost 5 bases and J lost 5 bases. The CDR3 runs 14 residues.

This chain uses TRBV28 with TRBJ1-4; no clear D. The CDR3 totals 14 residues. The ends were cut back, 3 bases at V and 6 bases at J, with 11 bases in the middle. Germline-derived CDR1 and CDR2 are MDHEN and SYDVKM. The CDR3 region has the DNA TGTGCCAGCAGTTTTCCGTCCCGGGATGAAAAACTGTTTTTT. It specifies CASSFPSRDEKLFF.

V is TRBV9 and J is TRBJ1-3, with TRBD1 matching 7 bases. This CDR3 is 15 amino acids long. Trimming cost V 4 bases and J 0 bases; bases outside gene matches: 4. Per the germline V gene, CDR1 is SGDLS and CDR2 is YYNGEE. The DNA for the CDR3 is TGTGCCAGCAGCTTACAGGGGTCCTCTGGAAACACCATATATTTT. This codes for CASSLQGSSGNTIYF.

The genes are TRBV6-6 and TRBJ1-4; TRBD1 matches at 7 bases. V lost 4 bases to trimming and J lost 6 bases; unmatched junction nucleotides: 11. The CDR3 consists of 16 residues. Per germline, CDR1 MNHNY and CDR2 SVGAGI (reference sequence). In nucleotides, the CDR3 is TGTGCCAGCAGTTCGCCCTACAGGGGTGAGGATGAAAAACTGTTTTTT. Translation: CASSSPYRGEDEKLFF.

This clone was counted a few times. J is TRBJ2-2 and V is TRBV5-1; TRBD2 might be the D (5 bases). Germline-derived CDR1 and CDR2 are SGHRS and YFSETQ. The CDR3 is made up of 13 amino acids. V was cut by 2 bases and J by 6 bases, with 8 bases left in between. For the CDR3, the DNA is TGCGCCAGCAGCTTCGGGGATCCCGGGGAGCTGTTTTTT. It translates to CASSFGDPGELFF.

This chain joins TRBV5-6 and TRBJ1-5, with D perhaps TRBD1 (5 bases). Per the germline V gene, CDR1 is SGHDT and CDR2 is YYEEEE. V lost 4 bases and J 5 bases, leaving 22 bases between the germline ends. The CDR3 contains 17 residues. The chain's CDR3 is CASSQTSSAGQYQPQHF. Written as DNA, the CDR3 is TGTGCCAGCAGCCAAACTAGCTCCGCAGGGCAGTATCAGCCCCAGCATTTT.

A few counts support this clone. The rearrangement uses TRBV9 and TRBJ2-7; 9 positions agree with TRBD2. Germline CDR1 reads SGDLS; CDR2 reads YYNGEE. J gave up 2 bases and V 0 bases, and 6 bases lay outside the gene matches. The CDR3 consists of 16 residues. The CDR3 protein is CASSVAGGRAPYEQYF. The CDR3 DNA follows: TGTGCCAGCAGCGTAGCGGGCGGGAGGGCCCCCTACGAGCAGTACTTC.